This T cell receptor (beta chain) was documented in a study of yellow fever vaccine responses in identical twins. Study outcomes and limitations: Reportedly, twins showed a vaccine T cell response that looked partly convergent and partly personalized.

As concerns this clonotype: The antigen remains undetermined.

Per germline, CDR1 SQVTM and CDR2 ANQGSEA. The CDR3 is made up of 13 amino acids. TCRdb recomputed calls from the RT-PCR reads with MiXCR, one row per CDR3 protein. The table has about 14,000 distinct CDR3 sequences, around 85% seen once. This receptor was obtained from a woman between 18 and 29 years old who received the yellow fever vaccine. Here the sequenced sample was T cells from blood (PBMCs), unsorted or a sorted subset (not recorded which), taken before or after yellow fever vaccination (not recorded which). The rearrangement joins TRBV29-1 to TRBJ2-1, with 7 nucleotides matching TRBD2. The CDR3 here is CISGGSSYNEQFF. CDR3 in DNA: TGCATCTCGGGCGGGAGCTCCTACAATGAGCAGTTCTTC.